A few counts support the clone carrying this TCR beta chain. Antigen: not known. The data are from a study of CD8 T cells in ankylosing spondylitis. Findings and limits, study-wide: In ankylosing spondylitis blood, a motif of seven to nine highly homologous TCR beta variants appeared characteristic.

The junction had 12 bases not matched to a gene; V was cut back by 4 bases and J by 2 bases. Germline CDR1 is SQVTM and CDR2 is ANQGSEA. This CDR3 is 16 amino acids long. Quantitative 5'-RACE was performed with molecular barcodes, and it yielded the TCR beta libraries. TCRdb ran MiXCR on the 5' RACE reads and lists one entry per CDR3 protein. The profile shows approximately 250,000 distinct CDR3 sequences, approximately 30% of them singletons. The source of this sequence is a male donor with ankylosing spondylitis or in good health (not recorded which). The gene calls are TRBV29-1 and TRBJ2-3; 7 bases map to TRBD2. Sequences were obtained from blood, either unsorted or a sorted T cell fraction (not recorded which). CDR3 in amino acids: CSVGEGRVRFTDTQYF. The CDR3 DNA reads TGCAGCGTTGGGGAGGGCAGGGTGAGATTCACAGATACGCAGTATTTT.